This T cell receptor (beta chain) stems from a study of T cell changes during pregnancy in multiple sclerosis. Assay: immunoSEQ multiplex PCR; the TCRdb copy retains only in-frame clones and omits some. The sample records tens of thousands of clones, around 94% being singletons. The count of this clone is one. Sequenced here: peripheral blood, sampled in the third trimester of pregnancy. This receptor was taken from a female donor with multiple sclerosis, enrolled in a pregnancy study.

The CDR3 loop reads CASSEPRDRGEAFF. Written as DNA, the CDR3 is TGCGCCAGCAGTGAGCCCCGGGACAGGGGTGAAGCTTTCTTT. V is TRBV10-1 and J is TRBJ1-1; 10 bases map to TRBD1. This CDR3 comprises 14 residues. Trimming took 2 bases from V and 7 from J; bases not matched to a gene: 4. Germline V gene lookup returns CDR1 WNHNN and CDR2 SYGVQD (reference sequence).